A single sample gave rise to the 24 T cell receptor beta chains below, sequenced in a study of blood T cell repertoires in COVID-19. Repertoires were generated with immunoSEQ multiplex PCR, while TCRdb's copy carries only in-frame clones and drops some. This sample has about 25,000 clones, with 75% to 90% found just once. Source material: peripheral blood. The receptors come from a woman older than 75 with acute or convalescent COVID-19.

The CDR3 coding sequence is TGCGCCAGCAGCCAAGCCAGGAAAGCGGACGGCACAGATACGCAGTATTTT. This sequence encodes CASSQARKADGTDTQYF. The chain combines TRBV4-1 with TRBJ2-3; TRBD2 might be the D (5 bases). CDR3 length: 17 amino acids. The germline V gene has CDR1 MGHRA and CDR2 YSYEKL. V lost 1 base and J lost 1, with 15 bases in between.

The chain carries TRBV7-3 and TRBJ1-1, with D unclear. V lost 5 bases, J lost 4 bases, and 11 bases lay in between. This CDR3 spans 13 amino acids. Germline V gene data show CDR1 as SGHTA and CDR2 as FQGTGA. This chain's CDR3 is CASSLQRGTEAFF. The CDR3 DNA reads TGTGCCAGCAGCCTTCAGCGGGGCACTGAAGCTTTCTTT.

This chain links TRBV3-1 (or the pseudogene TRBV3-2) with TRBJ1-3, with D unclear. The CDR3 sequence is 14 residues long. The ends were cut back, 6 bases at V and 4 bases at J, with 13 bases in the middle. Germline V CDR1 and CDR2: LGHDT, YNNKEL (reference sequence). CDR3: CASSPAAVGNTIYF. The DNA for the CDR3 is TGTGCCAGCAGTCCTGCAGCGGTAGGAAACACCATATATTTT.

The chain employs TRBV5-1 and TRBJ1-2; D is possibly TRBD1 (5 bases). Germline V CDR1 and CDR2: SGHRS, YFSETQ. The CDR3 loop spans 14 amino acids. Trimming removed 4 bases at V and 5 bases at J, with 15 bases between. The CDR3 nucleotides read TGCGCCAGCAGCCGCGGACAAGCGCTATATGGCTACACCTTC. Its protein is CASSRGQALYGYTF.

This clone was detected only once. The V gene is TRBV11-3, the J gene TRBJ2-2, with D possibly being TRBD2 (6 bases). The CDR3 has 16 residues. Per germline, CDR1 SGHNT and CDR2 YENEEA. Trimming stripped 2 bases from V and 6 bases from J, with 16 bases between. In nucleotides, the CDR3 is TGTGCCAGCAGCTTACCGTCTGGCGGGATAGCCGGGGAGCTGTTTTTT. This gives the protein CASSLPSGGIAGELFF.

V usage is TRBV3-1 (or the pseudogene TRBV3-2) and J usage is TRBJ1-1; 7 bases agree with TRBD1. The CDR3 spans 14 residues. Germline CDR1 LGHDT, CDR2 YNNKEL (reference sequence). J lost 1 base, V lost 3 bases, and 2 bases had no gene match. The CDR3 nucleotides are TGTGCCAGCAGCCAGGGGGACAGGAACACTGAAGCTTTCTTT. The encoded protein is CASSQGDRNTEAFF.

The chain carries TRBV5-1 and TRBJ2-1; the D gene is possibly TRBD1 (5 bases). V lost 3 bases, J lost 10 bases, and 17 bases lay in between. CDR3 size: 14 residues. The germline V gene encodes CDR1 SGHRS and CDR2 YFSETQ. The CDR3 DNA reads TGCGCCAGCAGCTCCTGGGGCAGGGATGGCGAGCAGTTCTTC. It codes for CASSSWGRDGEQFF.

The J gene is TRBJ1-2, the V gene TRBV12-3 or TRBV12-4, with D unclear. V lost 3 bases and J 3 bases, leaving 8 bases between the germline ends. The CDR3 is 13 residues long. The CDR3 DNA reads as TGTGCCAGCAGTTTGTCGGGGTACTATGGCTACACCTTC. Its protein product is CASSLSGYYGYTF.

V and J are TRBV12-3 or TRBV12-4 and TRBJ1-1; D not resolved. The CDR3 length is 13 residues. V lost 6 bases and J 3 bases, leaving 11 bases between the germline ends. The CDR3 loop is CASSSGRDTEAFF. The DNA for the CDR3 is TGTGCCAGCAGCTCTGGTCGGGACACTGAAGCTTTCTTT.

Only a few counts were recorded for this clone. The rearrangement uses TRBV9 and TRBJ2-3; 13 positions agree with TRBD2. The CDR3 length is 19 residues. The J segment lost 8 bases and the V segment lost 3 bases, leaving 18 bases of the junction unmatched. Germline V gene sequence: CDR1 SGDLS, CDR2 YYNGEE. The chain's CDR3 is CASSGHTSGGGRFAGTQYF. The CDR3 DNA reads as TGTGCCAGCAGCGGACATACTAGCGGGGGGGGCCGGTTTGCTGGTACGCAGTATTTT.

This rearrangement joins TRBV10-2 to TRBJ2-7, with a tentative D call TRBD1 (6 bases). Germline V gives CDR1 WSHSY, CDR2 SAAADI. The CDR3 runs to 11 residues. The V end was cut by 7 bases, the J end by 4 bases, with 8 bases between. The CDR3 protein is CASTDRYEQYF. The CDR3 bases are TGCGCCAGCACCGACAGGTACGAGCAGTACTTC.

This clone was seen a few times. The chain uses TRBV21-1 and TRBJ1-5; TRBD1, the D gene given by the table, was not confirmed from the DNA. TRBV21-1 is a recognized pseudogene. The CDR3 is 16 residues long. This CDR3 is CASTKQGAGGNQPQHF. CDR3 nucleotide sequence: TGTGCCAGCACCAAACAGGGGGCCGGGGGCAATCAGCCCCAGCATTTT.

The rearrangement joins TRBV19 to TRBJ2-2; TRBD2 matches at 8 bases. Germline values: CDR1 LNHDA, CDR2 SQIVND (reference sequence). This CDR3 region has 15 residues. J lost 7 bases, V lost 2 bases, and 6 bases had no gene match. CDR3 DNA sequence: TGTGCCAGTAGTATACGTCGGCGGGAGGACGGGGAGCTGTTTTTT. This gives the protein CASSIRRREDGELFF.

V is TRBV2 and J is TRBJ2-5; 12 bases are a match to TRBD1. Germline V lookup: CDR1 SNHLY, CDR2 FYNNEI. The length of the CDR3 is 14 residues. After removal of 6 bases from V and 4 bases from J, the junction contained 3 bases not matched to a gene. CDR3 sequence reads: CASRGQGAGETQYF. The CDR3, as DNA: TGTGCCAGCAGGGGACAGGGGGCAGGAGAGACCCAGTACTTC.

Regarding this clone: The junction shows a germline mismatch at one end, possibly a read error. The V gene is TRBV7-7, the J gene TRBJ2-1, with a possible D match to TRBD2 (6 bases). The germline V gene encodes CDR1 SSHAT and CDR2 FNYEAQ (reference sequence). The CDR3 has 15 amino acids. CDR3: CASSLRGAGDNEQFF. The CDR3 bases are TGTGCTAGCAGCCTTCGCGGGGCCGGGGACAATGAGCAGTTCTTC.

The rearrangement links TRBV19 to TRBJ1-3, with no clear D. CDR3 size: 18 residues. Germline values: CDR1 LNHDA, CDR2 SQIVND (reference sequence). V shed 0 bases and J shed 0 bases, with 15 bases lying between them. CDR3 sequence (DNA): TGTGCCAGTAGTATAGATCTATACGCCACAGACTCTGGAAACACCATATATTTT. Translating it yields CASSIDLYATDSGNTIYF.

The gene calls are TRBV5-4 and TRBJ2-2, with 7 bases aligning to TRBD1. Germline V gene data show CDR1 as SGHNT and CDR2 as YYREEE (reference sequence). The CDR3 covers 15 residues. The V segment lost 0 bases and the J segment 3 bases; nucleotides outside the gene matches: 2. The CDR3 reads CASSLGGTDTGELFF. As DNA, the CDR3 is TGTGCCAGCAGCTTGGGAGGGACAGACACCGGGGAGCTGTTTTTT.

V gene TRBV5-1 combines with J gene TRBJ2-6; tentatively, D is TRBD2 (7 bases). Per germline, CDR1 SGHRS and CDR2 YFSETQ. The CDR3 extends over 22 amino acids. With 4 bases removed from V and 0 bases from J, the gap between germline ends came to 29 bases. The CDR3 reads CASSRDGPVPGGLSSGANVLTF. DNA of the CDR3: TGCGCCAGCAGCCGCGACGGTCCGGTGCCGGGGGGCCTGAGCTCTGGGGCCAACGTCCTGACTTTC.

This rearrangement joins TRBV6-5 to TRBJ2-5; 8 bases align to TRBD1. The germline gives CDR1 MNHEY, CDR2 SVGAGI. V trimming: 6 bases; J trimming: 5 bases; junction bases outside the gene matches: 11. This CDR3 region has 15 residues. The CDR3 loop is CASSLGTGGRETQYF. Here the CDR3 DNA reads TGTGCCAGCAGCCTTGGGACAGGTGGGCGGGAGACCCAGTACTTC.

This clone has a single count. V and J are TRBV18 and TRBJ2-5; the match to TRBD2 covers 14 bases. The CDR3 loop spans 15 amino acids. V lost 3 bases, J lost 5 bases, and 2 bases stayed unmatched. Germline CDR1 is KGHSH and CDR2 is LQKENI. DNA of the CDR3: TGTGCCAGCTCACCCAGACTAGCGGGAGGGGAGACCCAGTACTTC. This codes for CASSPRLAGGETQYF.

The gene calls are TRBV12-3 or TRBV12-4 and TRBJ1-1, with D tentatively TRBD1 (5 bases). The CDR3 sequence is 13 residues long. The ends were cut back, 8 bases at V and 4 bases at J, with 14 bases in the middle. The CDR3 nucleotides are TGTGCCAGCGGGGCCGGGTATATCACTGAAGCTTTCTTT. It codes for CASGAGYITEAFF.

In its sample, this clone was seen a few times. The V gene is TRBV27, the J gene TRBJ1-6; the D gene is possibly TRBD1 (6 bases). The CDR3 extends over 19 amino acids. Trimming took 6 bases from V and 0 from J, leaving 21 bases between them. Looked up from germline, CDR1 is MNHEY and CDR2 is SMNVEV (reference sequence). The CDR3 region is CASSLRVRQVSSYNSPLHF. The CDR3 DNA reads as TGTGCCAGCAGCCTCCGCGTCAGACAGGTGAGCTCCTATAATTCACCCCTCCACTTT.

This clone has only one observation. This rearrangement joins TRBV6-5 to TRBJ2-7, with TRBD1 as a possible D gene (5 bases). Trimming left V 6 bases short and J 3 bases short, with 15 bases between. The CDR3 extends over 14 amino acids. The V gene's germline CDR1 is MNHEY and CDR2 SVGAGI. CDR3 region: CASRVERQRYEQYF. CDR3 in DNA: TGTGCCAGCAGGGTGGAGAGACAGCGCTACGAGCAGTACTTC.

This sequence joins TRBV19 and TRBJ1-2; D is possibly TRBD1 (6 bases). This CDR3 comprises 13 residues. The V end lost 3 bases, the J end lost 6 bases, and 11 bases lay between the germline ends. Germline loops: CDR1 LNHDA, CDR2 SQIVND (reference sequence). CDR3 sequence (DNA): TGTGCCAGTAGTATTAACAGGGCGGATGGCTACACCTTC. Encoded protein: CASSINRADGYTF.